These 17 T cell receptor beta chains were sequenced from one sample in a study of siplizumab effects on memory and regulatory T cells. The assay was immunoSEQ multiplex PCR, and TCRdb's table has in-frame clones only and misses some. The sample lists some 99,000 clones; about 91% were seen once. The sample comprised Tregs sorted from blood. These receptors originate from a human donor in good health.

The chain recombines TRBV9 with TRBJ1-3; D gene unclear. CDR3 length equals 14 residues. The germline gives CDR1 SGDLS, CDR2 YYNGEE. Between the trimmed V and J ends, which lost 0 bases and 4 bases, there was a span of 8 bases. As DNA, the CDR3 is TGTGCCAGCAGCGTAGAACACGGCGGAAACACCATATATTTT. It specifies CASSVEHGGNTIYF.

V gene TRBV30 combines with J gene TRBJ2-4; D may be TRBD1 (6 bases). The germline V and J ends were trimmed by 5 bases and 8 bases, with 13 bases remaining between them. The CDR3 sequence is 12 residues long. The germline V gene encodes CDR1 GTSNPN and CDR2 SVGIG (reference sequence). The CDR3 DNA is TGTGCCTGGGGCCCAGGGGTTGACATTCAGTACTTC. Translation gives CAWGPGVDIQYF.

The chain links TRBV6-5 to TRBJ1-2, with a tentative D call TRBD1 (5 bases). V lost 6 bases and J lost 4, with 9 bases in between. Germline V CDR1 and CDR2: MNHEY, SVGAGI. The CDR3 loop spans 12 amino acids. The CDR3 bases are TGTGCCAGCAGATGGGGGGGCTATGGCTACACCTTC. Protein sequence: CASRWGGYGYTF.

The chain joins TRBV7-9 to TRBJ2-5, with 8 bases matching TRBD2. CDR3 length equals 15 residues. J gave up 6 bases and V 1 base, and 7 bases lay outside the gene matches. Looked up from germline, CDR1 is SEHNR and CDR2 is FQNEAQ (reference sequence). The CDR3 region is CASSLGGLVTQTQYF. The CDR3 nucleotides read TGTGCCAGCAGCTTAGGGGGACTAGTTACGCAGACCCAGTACTTC.

The rearrangement links TRBV5-1 to TRBJ1-6, with TRBD1 as a possible D gene (6 bases). CDR1 is SGHRS, CDR2 YFSETQ, per germline. Trimming pared 1 base from V and 10 bases from J, leaving 12 bases between. The CDR3 loop spans 14 amino acids. The chain's CDR3 is CASSLLQGGSPLHF. For the CDR3, the DNA is TGCGCCAGCAGCTTGTTACAGGGAGGATCACCCCTCCACTTT.

The chain employs TRBV11-2 and TRBJ1-2, with TRBD1 as a possible D gene (5 bases). Germline CDR1 is SGHAT and CDR2 is FQNNGV. The V end was cut by 0 bases, the J end by 6 bases, with 11 bases between. There are 14 residues in the CDR3. DNA of the CDR3: TGTGCCAGCAGCTTAGACCAGGGTCGTGATGGCTACACCTTC. Protein product: CASSLDQGRDGYTF.

V is TRBV10-3 and J is TRBJ1-5, with D maybe TRBD1 (6 bases). V dropped 0 bases and J dropped 6 bases, with 12 bases sitting between them. Germline V lookup: CDR1 ENHRY, CDR2 SYGVKD. The CDR3 runs 15 residues. In nucleotides, the CDR3 is TGTGCCATCAGTGAGTCAGGGGGAGGCGGTCAGCCCCAGCATTTT. Translated: CAISESGGGGQPQHF.

This sequence joins TRBV5-1 and TRBJ2-1; 7 positions match TRBD1. J lost 8 bases, V lost 2 bases, and 13 bases had no gene match. Germline V CDR1 and CDR2: SGHRS, YFSETQ. There are 16 residues in the CDR3. The CDR3 is CASSLKPRGTGDEQFF. The CDR3 DNA sequence: TGCGCCAGCAGCTTAAAACCACGGGGCACAGGGGATGAGCAGTTCTTC.

The chain is built from TRBV5-6 and TRBJ2-2; the D call may be TRBD1 or TRBD2 (5 bases each). The CDR3 totals 15 residues. V shed 4 bases and J shed 7 bases, with 17 bases lying between them. Germline V lookup: CDR1 SGHDT, CDR2 YYEEEE. For the CDR3, the DNA is TGTGCCAGCAGCAGAAGACGGGGACGGGTCGGGGAGCTGTTTTTT. Protein product: CASSRRRGRVGELFF.

This sequence joins TRBV11-2 and TRBJ1-2, with D possibly being TRBD1 (5 bases). The CDR3 spans 15 residues. Germline V gene sequence: CDR1 SGHAT, CDR2 FQNNGV. Between the trimmed V and J ends, which lost 1 base and 2 bases, there was a span of 11 bases. The chain's CDR3 is CASSLVAGYNYGYTF. The CDR3 bases are TGTGCCAGCAGCTTAGTTGCAGGGTACAACTATGGCTACACCTTC.

In the case of this clone: Other DNA sequences in the same sample also yield this CDR3. V usage is TRBV2 and J usage is TRBJ1-2; D is undetermined. The ends were cut back, 1 base at V and 4 bases at J, with 7 bases in the middle. Germline V gene lookup returns CDR1 SNHLY and CDR2 FYNNEI. The CDR3 spans 13 residues. CDR3 bases: TGTGCCAGCAGTGAAGGGGTCGGCTATGGCTACACCTTC. It translates to CASSEGVGYGYTF.

The chain joins TRBV6-6 to TRBJ2-1; D not certain. V was pared by 7 bases and J by 5 bases, with 9 bases between. This CDR3 is built from 12 residues. From germline, CDR1 is MNHNY and CDR2 SVGAGI (reference sequence). CDR3 DNA sequence: TGTGCCAGCACCCGCGGCAACAATGAGCAGTTCTTC. Translating gives CASTRGNNEQFF.

V gene TRBV5-1 combines with J gene TRBJ1-2; D is unclear. The germline V gene has CDR1 SGHRS and CDR2 YFSETQ. V gave up 0 bases and J gave up 2 bases, with 5 bases separating them. There are 13 residues in the CDR3. DNA for the CDR3: TGCGCCAGCAGCTTGGTTGCAAACTATGGCTACACCTTC. Translating gives CASSLVANYGYTF.

This clone was picked up one time. V gene TRBV6-1 combines with J gene TRBJ2-3, with TRBD1 identical over 7 bases. V trimming: 5 bases; J trimming: 1 base; junction bases outside the gene matches: 6. CDR3 length: 15 residues. Per the germline V gene, CDR1 is MNHNS and CDR2 is SASEGT. CDR3 region: CASSLDRAGTDTQYF. The CDR3 DNA is TGTGCCAGCAGTCTCGACAGGGCTGGCACAGATACGCAGTATTTT.

V gene TRBV7-2 combines with J gene TRBJ1-2; D is perhaps TRBD1 (5 bases). The germline V gene encodes CDR1 SGHTA and CDR2 FQGNSA. The CDR3 consists of 16 residues. V lost 4 bases, J lost 4 bases, and 19 bases lay in between. The CDR3 spells CASSSRTTEYAYGYTF. The CDR3 DNA follows: TGTGCCAGCAGCTCACGGACAACTGAGTACGCCTATGGCTACACCTTC.

The rearrangement uses TRBV19 and TRBJ2-7; D is possibly TRBD1 (6 bases). CDR1 and CDR2 (germline): LNHDA, SQIVND (reference sequence). Trimming took off 5 bases at V and 3 bases at J, with 11 bases between the two ends. The CDR3 runs to 13 residues. The CDR3 nucleotides are TGTGCCAGTAGTCCGGACAGACTCTACGAGCAGTACTTC. This encodes CASSPDRLYEQYF.

The count of this clone is one. The CDR3 DNA follows: TGTGCCAGCAAAGACTCTCAGGGTTTTAGATCTGAAGCTTTCTTT. Translation: CASKDSQGFRSEAFF. V is TRBV2 and J is TRBJ1-1; tentatively, D is TRBD1 (5 bases). The CDR3 has 15 residues. Trimming removed 7 bases at V and 6 bases at J, with 21 bases between. Germline values: CDR1 SNHLY, CDR2 FYNNEI.